This is a list of T cell receptor beta chains from one sample in a study of CD8 T cells in ankylosing spondylitis. TCRdb processed the 5' RACE reads anew with MiXCR; each CDR3 protein has one entry. The table lists around 490,000 distinct CDR3 sequences, approximately 5% of them singletons, with approximately 4% in the top ten. The sample was blood, either unsorted or a sorted T cell fraction (not recorded which). The source is a male donor with ankylosing spondylitis. Each CDR3 is given with its conserved first and last residue. A D gene is named only where the DNA matches it firmly. Size values are once, few and many counts, or a class for expanded clones, and some rows have none.

abundance: NA; d_gene: TRBD1; v_gene: TRBV6-1; j_gene: TRBJ2-7; CDR3nt: TGTGCCAGCAGTGCCAACAGGGGACCCTACGAGCAGTACTTC; CDR3aa: CASSANRGPYEQYF
abundance: NA; d_gene: TRBD1; v_gene: TRBV10-3; j_gene: TRBJ2-3; CDR3nt: TGTGCCATCAAGGGAACCCGGGACAGGGTAAGGACAGATATGCAGTATTTT; CDR3aa: CAIKGTRDRVRTDMQYF
abundance: many; d_gene: NA; v_gene: TRBV5-1; j_gene: TRBJ2-1; CDR3nt: TGCGCCAGCAGCTTGGAGCCGGCCTACAATGAGCAGTTCTTC; CDR3aa: CASSLEPAYNEQFF
abundance: NA; d_gene: NA; v_gene: TRBV15; j_gene: TRBJ2-2; CDR3nt: TGTGCCACCAGCAGAGATATGAGCGGGTTGGAGTCCGGGGAGCTGTTTTTT; CDR3aa: CATSRDMSGLESGELFF
abundance: many; d_gene: TRBD2; v_gene: TRBV7-2; j_gene: TRBJ2-5; CDR3nt: TGTGCCAGCAGCCCTTACTTTGGGTTAGCGGGGCAAGAGACCCAGTACTTC; CDR3aa: CASSPYFGLAGQETQYF
abundance: NA; d_gene: NA; v_gene: TRBV7-9; j_gene: TRBJ2-7; CDR3nt: TGTGCCAGCAGCTGGACTCAGGGCTACGAGCAGTACTTC; CDR3aa: CASSWTQGYEQYF
abundance: many; d_gene: NA; v_gene: TRBV24-1; j_gene: TRBJ2-3; CDR3nt: TGTGCCACCAGTGATTTGCCAGATACGCAGTATTTT; CDR3aa: CATSDLPDTQYF
abundance: NA; d_gene: NA; v_gene: TRBV6-5; j_gene: TRBJ1-2; CDR3nt: TGTGCCAGCAGTTACTCGGACAGTTTTGGCTACACCTTC; CDR3aa: CASSYSDSFGYTF
abundance: many; d_gene: NA; v_gene: TRBV12-3/TRBV12-4; j_gene: TRBJ1-6; CDR3nt: TGTGCCAGCAGGGGCCAAGCAAGCGGTAATTCACCCCTCCACTTT; CDR3aa: CASRGQASGNSPLHF
abundance: many; d_gene: NA; v_gene: TRBV6-2/TRBV6-3; j_gene: TRBJ1-5; CDR3nt: TGTGCCAGCAGGAGATTCGGACGGGAAAGCAATCAGCCCCAGCATTTT; CDR3aa: CASRRFGRESNQPQHF
abundance: many; d_gene: NA; v_gene: TRBV28; j_gene: TRBJ1-5; CDR3nt: TGTGCCAGCAGCACCCCAGGGGACGGTCAGCCCCAGCATTTT; CDR3aa: CASSTPGDGQPQHF
abundance: many; d_gene: TRBD2; v_gene: TRBV7-7; j_gene: TRBJ2-3; CDR3nt: TGTGCTAGCAGTCCGAGCCAGCGGGAGAGCACAGATACGCAGTATTTT; CDR3aa: CASSPSQRESTDTQYF
abundance: many; d_gene: TRBD1; v_gene: TRBV4-1; j_gene: TRBJ2-1; CDR3nt: TGCGCCAGCAGCCAAGGTCGCCCGGGACAGGGGTACAATGAGCAGTTCTTC; CDR3aa: CASSQGRPGQGYNEQFF
abundance: few; d_gene: TRBD1; v_gene: TRBV29-1; j_gene: TRBJ2-5; CDR3nt: TGCAGCGTTGAATTCCGGGACAGGGGTCGGTACCAAGAGACCCAGTACTTC; CDR3aa: CSVEFRDRGRYQETQYF
abundance: many; d_gene: NA; v_gene: TRBV27; j_gene: TRBJ2-1; CDR3nt: TGTGCCAGCAGTCTCCTTTTAGGGCTAGCCGGGAGTGAGCAGTTCTTC; CDR3aa: CASSLLLGLAGSEQFF
abundance: NA; d_gene: NA; v_gene: TRBV4-1; j_gene: TRBJ2-3; CDR3nt: TGCGCCAGCAGCCAAGATTCACCGGTAATACCATCTAGCACAGATACGCAGTATTTT; CDR3aa: CASSQDSPVIPSSTDTQYF
abundance: many; d_gene: NA; v_gene: TRBV28; j_gene: TRBJ1-1; CDR3nt: TGTGCCAGCAGGGGAGAGGGGTCCACTGAAGCTTTCTTT; CDR3aa: CASRGEGSTEAFF
abundance: few; d_gene: NA; v_gene: TRBV19; j_gene: TRBJ1-5; CDR3nt: TGTGCCGTTGGGCAGGGTAATTGGAATCAGCCCCAGCATTTT; CDR3aa: CAVGQGNWNQPQHF
abundance: NA; d_gene: TRBD1; v_gene: TRBV7-2; j_gene: TRBJ1-1; CDR3nt: TGTGCCAGCAGTCGGACAGGGAGGACTGAAGCTTTCTTT; CDR3aa: CASSRTGRTEAFF
abundance: many; d_gene: NA; v_gene: TRBV7-2; j_gene: TRBJ2-2; CDR3nt: TGTGCCAGCAGCTTAGTTTCGAACAGGGCTAACACCGGGGAGCTGTTTTTT; CDR3aa: CASSLVSNRANTGELFF
abundance: many; d_gene: TRBD2; v_gene: TRBV28; j_gene: TRBJ2-3; CDR3nt: TGTGCCATCGAGTTTATTGCTGGGAGGGGTTCACCAGATACGCAGTATTTT; CDR3aa: CAIEFIAGRGSPDTQYF